These 14 T cell receptor beta chains originate from one sample sequenced in a study of T cell repertoires in cytomegalovirus infection (dated by TCRdb to the late 2010s). This sample's treatment or condition label indicates: in vitro stimulation with specific CMV peptide epitopes to enrich CMV-specific T cells. The antigens for these receptors are not known. Sequencing was carried out with an Illumina HiSeq 1500. Using fastp at Q25 and MiXCR, TCRdb reprocessed the public reads and kept productive beta chains. Records with the same CDR3 protein are collapsed into one entry carrying the most frequent genes and DNA. The sample table lists approximately 300,000 distinct CDR3 sequences, about 29% of them with a count of one. Of the sample, around 20% is held by the ten largest clones. This sample comprised cultured PBMCs, obtained from culture after CMV antigen stimulation. The source is a human donor in good health (CMV status not recorded). Some clones in this sample may be carry-over from other donors' samples.

A word on this clonotype: A junction boundary mismatches the germline segment, possibly from a read error. The chain links TRBV5-3 to TRBJ1-2, with TRBD1 matching over 8 bases. TRBV5-3 is an ORF, and what it does is uncertain. The CDR3 totals 17 residues. CDR3 protein: CASSWARGGQGLEGYTF. DNA of the CDR3: TGTGCCAGCAGCTGGGCGCGGGGTGGACAGGGTCTAGAAGGCTACACCTTC.

The CDR3 is CAGSWDRGPSTNEKLFF. As DNA, the CDR3 is TGTGCCGGAAGCTGGGACAGGGGCCCTTCGACTAATGAAAAACTGTTTTTT. The chain is built from TRBV2 and TRBJ1-4; 10 nucleotides match TRBD1. The trim removed 11 bases at V and 2 bases at J, leaving 14 bases unmatched. This CDR3 contains 17 residues. The germline V gene has CDR1 SNHLY and CDR2 FYNNEI.

As concerns this clonotype: A much larger clone differs from this one at a single base, so this may be a read error. V is TRBV5-3 and J is TRBJ1-1; D not resolved. TRBV5-3 is known as an ORF, though its function is uncertain. This CDR3 is 13 amino acids long. The chain's CDR3 is CASSFETNTEAFF. The CDR3 region has the DNA TGTGCCAGCAGCTTCGAAACGAACACTGAAGCTTTCTTT.

This clonotype turned up a few times. The V gene is TRBV4-2, the J gene TRBJ1-2; unclear D gene. This CDR3 contains 14 residues. V lost 0 bases and J 5 bases, leaving 10 bases between the germline ends. Germline CDR1 reads LGHNA; CDR2 reads YNFKEQ. CDR3 residues: CASSQESTLYGYTF. CDR3 coding DNA: TGTGCCAGCAGCCAAGAGTCCACACTATATGGCTACACCTTC.

This clonotype was observed a few times. This chain joins TRBV6-6 and TRBJ1-6; D unresolved. Per germline, CDR1 MNHNY and CDR2 SVGAGI (reference sequence). The ends were cut back, 2 bases at V and 8 bases at J, with 19 bases in the middle. The CDR3 loop spans 17 amino acids. CDR3 sequence: CASSYTPGLGRDSPLHF. DNA for the CDR3: TGTGCCAGCAGTTACACCCCGGGGTTAGGCCGAGATTCACCCCTCCACTTT.

This clonotype was detected a few times. The V call is TRBV6-1, the J call TRBJ2-7; D possibly corresponds to TRBD1 (6 bases). Germline CDR1 is MNHNS and CDR2 is SASEGT. The V end lost 6 bases, the J end lost 3 bases, and 15 bases lay between the germline ends. This CDR3 has 14 amino acids. Here the CDR3 DNA reads TGTGCCAGCAGCTATTCCGGGACATTCTACGAGCAGTACTTC. As protein: CASSYSGTFYEQYF.

This clonotype came up a few times. This chain links TRBV7-8 with TRBJ2-3, with TRBD2 identical over 12 bases. The CDR3 has 18 residues. The germline V gene has CDR1 SGHVS and CDR2 FQNEAQ. The junction had 10 bases not matched to a gene; V was cut back by 5 bases and J by 1 base. CDR3 sequence (DNA): TGTGCCAGCAGCAACCCTAGCGGGGGGGCCTCGGGCACAGATACGCAGTATTTT. It is translated as CASSNPSGGASGTDTQYF.

This clonotype was picked up many times. This chain joins TRBV7-8 and TRBJ1-5; 11 bases map to TRBD1. V trimming: 4 bases; J trimming: 0 bases; junction bases outside the gene matches: 8. Germline assignment: CDR1 SGHVS and CDR2 FQNEAQ. This CDR3 is 18 amino acids long. This chain's CDR3 is CASSSGQGEIYSNQPQHF. The CDR3 bases are TGTGCCAGCAGCTCGGGACAGGGGGAGATCTATAGCAATCAGCCCCAGCATTTT.

This clonotype occurred a few times. The chain joins TRBV13 to TRBJ1-2; no clear D. Trimming took off 2 bases at V and 3 bases at J, with 10 bases between the two ends. Germline values: CDR1 PRHDT, CDR2 FYEKMQ (reference sequence). The CDR3 loop spans 14 amino acids. CDR3 residues: CASSLRSAYYGYTF. The CDR3 DNA reads TGTGCCAGCAGCTTACGGTCGGCCTACTATGGCTACACCTTC.

V gene TRBV5-1 combines with J gene TRBJ2-7, with D perhaps matching TRBD1 (6 bases). Trimming cost V 6 bases and J 2 bases, with 18 bases left between them. The CDR3 has 15 amino acids. From germline, CDR1 is SGHRS and CDR2 YFSETQ. The CDR3 DNA sequence: TGCGCCAGCACCAGGGGCGCGGCCCCAACCTACGAGCAGTACTTC. Its translation is CASTRGAAPTYEQYF.

The chain links TRBV6-1 to TRBJ1-5, with D maybe TRBD1 (6 bases). Germline lookup yields CDR1 MNHNS and CDR2 SASEGT. V was shortened by 6 bases and J by 2 bases, with 26 bases between the two germline ends. The CDR3 length is 19 residues. The CDR3 DNA reads as TGTGCCAGCAGCCTTGGGTGGACAGCACGCACGACGGGCAATCAGCCCCAGCATTTT. Translated: CASSLGWTARTTGNQPQHF.

The V gene is TRBV12-3 or TRBV12-4, the J gene TRBJ1-1; 8 bases fit TRBD1. V was clipped by 5 bases and J by 0 bases; unmatched bases: 14. This CDR3 has 18 residues. This chain's CDR3 is CASSPTRTGILMNTEAFF. DNA for the CDR3: TGTGCCAGCAGTCCCACCCGGACAGGGATACTCATGAACACTGAAGCTTTCTTT.

This chain joins TRBV7-8 and TRBJ1-2, with 7 bases fitting TRBD1. Germline values: CDR1 SGHVS, CDR2 FQNEAQ. J gave up 4 bases and V 5 bases, and 10 bases lay outside the gene matches. The CDR3 sequence is 15 residues long. The DNA for the CDR3 is TGTGCCAGCAGCGGTACCGGGACAGAAGTCTATGGCTACACCTTC. Residues: CASSGTGTEVYGYTF. Together with reference TRBV7-8 and TRBJ1-2, the CDR3 gives the full variable domain: GAGVSQSPRYKVAKRGQDVALRCDPISGHVSLFWYQQALGQGPEFLTYFQNEAQLDKSGLPSDRFFAERPEGSVSTLKIQRTQQEDSAVYLCASSGTGTEVYGYTFGSGTRLTVV.

Worth noting for this clonotype: A much more abundant neighbour one base away suggests this may be a read error. V gene TRBV7-6 combines with J gene TRBJ1-4; a possible D gene is TRBD1 (5 bases). CDR3 size: 13 residues. CDR1 is SGHVS and CDR2 is FNYEAQ in the germline V gene. The CDR3 DNA is TGTGCCAGCAGGACAGATCATTATGAAAAACTGTTGTTT. This translates into CASRTDHYEKLLF. Complete variable domain (other parts from reference TRBV7-6 and TRBJ1-4): GAGVSQSPRYKVTKRGQDVALRCDPISGHVSLYWYRQALGQGPEFLTYFNYEAQQDKSGLPNDRFSAERPEGSISTLTIQRTEQRDSAMYRCASRTDHYEKLLFGSGTQLSVL.